Below, 32 T cell receptor beta chains from the same sample are listed, as sequenced in a study of glioma-infiltrating T cells (dated by TCRdb to about 2016). Reads for this sample came from an Illumina MiSeq. TCR alpha and beta CDR3 regions were amplified with the iRepertoire nested amplicon-rescue multiplex PCR (arm-PCR) platform from RNA. TCRdb reprocessed the public reads (quality trimming at Q25 with fastp, clone calling with MiXCR) and kept in-frame beta chains. Rows are unified per CDR3 protein, each entry keeping the most common DNA and genes. The sample contains under 200,000 distinct CDR3 sequences, about 40% of them found a single time. The ten largest clones add up to about 5.2% of the sample. The source material was glioma tissue, nonneoplastic brain tissue, or PBMCs (not recorded which). These receptors were obtained from a human donor with low-grade glioma or glioblastoma, undergoing nonglioma brain surgery, or in good health (not recorded which).

Comments on this clonotype: Just one base apart from a much larger clone, this may be a read error. The conserved phenylalanine or tryptophan is not found at the CDR3 terminus, so this likely reflects a read error. The V gene is TRBV15, the J gene TRBJ2-3; D not certain. The CDR3 is 14 residues long. The V end lost 8 bases, the J end lost 6 bases, and 18 bases lay between the germline ends. Germline values: CDR1 LNHNV, CDR2 YYDKDF (reference sequence). The CDR3 loop reads CATQDDRKFDTQYL. The CDR3, as DNA: TGTGCCACCCAAGATGACCGAAAGTTCGATACGCAGTATCTT.

This clonotype was observed at least ten times. The J gene is TRBJ1-1, the V gene TRBV29-1, with D perhaps TRBD1 (6 bases). The CDR3 runs 10 residues. V was trimmed by 4 bases and J by 9 bases, leaving 9 bases between them. In germline, CDR1 is SQVTM, CDR2 ANQGSEA. CDR3: CSVGQEKAFF. The CDR3 DNA is TGCAGCGTTGGACAGGAAAAAGCTTTCTTT.

Remarks on this clonotype: Mismatch with germline at one junction end may stem from a read error. This chain links TRBV19 with TRBJ1-5, with 8 bases fitting TRBD1. CDR1 and CDR2 (germline): LNHDA, SQIVND (reference sequence). The CDR3 totals 16 residues. CDR3 region: CSSSIIQGEGNQPQHF. The CDR3 DNA reads TGTTCCAGTAGTATCATACAGGGGGAGGGCAATCAGCCCCAGCATTTT.

This clonotype was detected a few times. V usage is TRBV2 and J usage is TRBJ1-2; D perhaps matches TRBD1 (6 bases). This CDR3 has 11 residues. Germline CDR1 reads SNHLY; CDR2 reads FYNNEI. Trimming shortened V by 6 bases and J by 8 bases, and 10 bases separated the two germline ends. The CDR3 DNA reads as TGTGCCAGCAGACAGGGTGCGGGCTACACCTTC. Translated, it gives CASRQGAGYTF. The complete variable domain, with remaining parts taken from reference TRBV2 and TRBJ1-2, reads EPEVTQTPSHQVTQMGQEVILRCVPISNHLYFYWYRQILGQKVEFLVSFYNNEISEKSEIFDDQFSVERPDGSNFTLKIRSTKLEDSAMYFCASRQGAGYTFGSGTRLTVV.

Turning to this clonotype: A much bigger clone sits one base away, suggesting this may be a read error. This chain links TRBV12-3 or TRBV12-4 with TRBJ2-1; D gene uncertain. The CDR3 sequence is 12 residues long. CDR3 DNA: TGTGCCAGCAGTCCCCCCGGCTATGAGCAGTCCTTC. This gives the protein CASSPPGYEQSF.

As concerns this clonotype: The junction differs from germline at one of its ends, possibly a read error. The chain joins TRBV20-1 to TRBJ1-5; tentatively, D is TRBD1 (5 bases). The CDR3 is 15 residues long. Germline V lookup: CDR1 DFQATT, CDR2 SNEGSKA (reference sequence). Written as DNA, the CDR3 is TGCAGTGCTAGAGATCGAGGCTGGGGCAATCAGCCACAGCATTTT. Protein sequence: CSARDRGWGNQPQHF.

This clonotype was seen at least ten times. The chain combines TRBV6-2 or TRBV6-3 with TRBJ2-1, with 9 bases identical to TRBD2. Germline loops: CDR1 MNHEY, CDR2 SVGEGT. The V and J ends lost 0 bases and 9 bases, in that order; junction bases with no gene match: 9. The CDR3 spans 16 residues. As DNA, the CDR3 is TGTGCCAGCAGTTACTCGACATTAGCGGGAGTGGTTGAGCAGTTCTTC. Amino acids: CASSYSTLAGVVEQFF.

Comment on this clonotype: Germline is not matched at one junction end, which may reflect a read error. This chain uses TRBV19 with TRBJ2-1; D gene uncertain. This CDR3 is 14 amino acids long. The germline CDR1 and CDR2 sequences are LNHDA and SQIVND (reference sequence). DNA of the CDR3: TGTGCCGGTAGTATACAGCAGGAACCGAATGAGCAGTTCTTC. Its protein is CAGSIQQEPNEQFF.

There are many counts of this clonotype. The J gene is TRBJ2-2, the V gene TRBV20-1; TRBD2 is a possible D gene (5 bases). This CDR3 has 13 residues. Trimming left V 3 bases short and J 1 base short, with 6 bases between. Germline CDR1 is DFQATT and CDR2 is SNEGSKA (reference sequence). CDR3 DNA: TGCAGTGCTAGCGGAGGGAACACCGGGGAGCTGTTTTTT. Protein sequence: CSASGGNTGELFF.

Comments on this clonotype: Possible read error: a much larger clone is one base away. The chain couples TRBV6-2 or TRBV6-3 to TRBJ2-1, with D tentatively TRBD1 or TRBD2 (5 bases each). This CDR3 has 14 amino acids. The V gene's germline CDR1 is MNHEY and CDR2 SVGEGT. The CDR3 region has the DNA TGTGCCACCGGGACCCAATACTCCCACAATGAGCAGTTCTTC. This gives the protein CATGTQYSHNEQFF.

The sample holds many counts of this clonotype. In DNA, the CDR3 is TGTGCCAGCAGTTTATCTATCCCCTACGAGCAGTACTTC. Translation gives CASSLSIPYEQYF. This chain connects TRBV28 to TRBJ2-7; D ambiguous. CDR3 size: 13 residues. V gave up 1 base and J gave up 2 bases, with 6 bases separating them. Germline loops: CDR1 MDHEN, CDR2 SYDVKM.

Turning to this clonotype: A single base separates this from a much larger clone, so it may be a read error. J is TRBJ2-1 and V is TRBV28; the match to TRBD2 covers 7 bases. Germline CDR1 MDHEN, CDR2 SYDVKM. The CDR3 loop spans 20 amino acids. With V trimmed by 1 base and J by 0 bases, 15 bases remained unmatched. The CDR3 region has the DNA TGTGCCAGCAGTTTATTCCTGGGGGAGGGAACCGAAAGCTCCTACAATGAGCAGTTCTTC. Protein sequence: CASSLFLGEGTESSYNEQFF.

This clonotype was detected only a few times. The chain employs TRBV18 and TRBJ2-3; D unresolved. V was pared by 3 bases and J by 2 bases, with 24 bases between. The CDR3 is 19 residues long. CDR1 KGHSH and CDR2 LQKENI come from the germline V gene. The CDR3 nucleotides are TGTGCCAGCTCACCCGAGATTTTGCGACCAAAAACCAACACAGATACGCAGTATTTT. Encoded protein: CASSPEILRPKTNTDTQYF.

This sequence joins TRBV5-4 and TRBJ2-1, with a weak D call TRBD1 (6 bases). Trimming removed 6 bases at V and 1 base at J, with 14 bases between. Germline V gives CDR1 SGHNT, CDR2 YYREEE (reference sequence). CDR3 length: 15 amino acids. In DNA form, the CDR3 reads TGTGCCAGCACCCCCGTTAGGGGGTCCTACAATGAGCAGTTCTTC. Residues: CASTPVRGSYNEQFF. Full variable domain (rest looked up from reference TRBV5-4 and TRBJ2-1): ETGVTQSPTHLIKTRGQQVTLRCSSQSGHNTVSWYQQALGQGPQFIFQYYREEENGRGNFPPRFSGLQFPNYSSELNVNALELDDSALYLCASTPVRGSYNEQFFGPGTRLTVL.

On this clonotype itself: This may be a read error, as it is one base from a much larger clone. V gene TRBV27 combines with J gene TRBJ2-1; 9 bases match TRBD2. CDR1 and CDR2 (germline): MNHEY, SMNVEV (reference sequence). The CDR3 consists of 16 residues. V was pared by 6 bases and J by 6 bases, with 12 bases of the junction left unmatched. The CDR3 here is CASSRDSVAGVNEQFF. CDR3 nucleotide sequence: TGTGCCAGCAGCCGTGATTCCGTAGCGGGAGTCAATGAGCAGTTCTTC.

In regard to this clonotype: This may stem from a read error, because a much larger clone lies one nucleotide away. The chain has TRBV20-1 and TRBJ2-4, with unresolved D. In germline, CDR1 is DFQATT, CDR2 SNEGSKA (reference sequence). This CDR3 region has 13 residues. The CDR3, as DNA: TGCAGTGATAGAGATCCGGGCAAAAACATTCAGTACTTC. Protein sequence: CSDRDPGKNIQYF.

This clonotype was picked up many times. The chain recombines TRBV7-2 with TRBJ2-7, with 8 nucleotides matching TRBD1. The CDR3 has 16 amino acids. Germline trimming cut 5 bases from V and 1 base from J; bases unmatched to any gene: 10. Germline V gene lookup returns CDR1 SGHTA and CDR2 FQGNSA. The CDR3 DNA sequence: TGTGCCAGCAGCGCGCACCGGGACAGGCTATCCTACGAGCAGTACTTC. This gives the protein CASSAHRDRLSYEQYF. The complete variable domain, with remaining parts taken from reference TRBV7-2 and TRBJ2-7, reads GAGVSQSPSNKVTEKGKDVELRCDPISGHTALYWYRQSLGQGLEFLIYFQGNSAPDKSGLPSDRFSAERTGGSVSTLTIQRTQQEDSAVYLCASSAHRDRLSYEQYFGPGTRLTVT.

The genes are TRBV20-1 and TRBJ2-1, with 11 nucleotides matching TRBD2. Germline V gene lookup returns CDR1 DFQATT and CDR2 SNEGSKA (reference sequence). V lost 3 bases to trimming and J lost 9 bases; unmatched junction nucleotides: 7. This CDR3 has 14 residues. Written as DNA, the CDR3 is TGCAGTGCTAGTTCACTAGCGGGAGTTAGTGAGCAGTTCTTC. This encodes CSASSLAGVSEQFF.

This clonotype has a handful of counts. The V gene is TRBV5-1, the J gene TRBJ2-3, with D possibly TRBD1 on 6 matching bases. The V and J ends lost 4 bases and 3 bases respectively, with 21 bases between them. This CDR3 has 17 amino acids. Germline CDR1 SGHRS, CDR2 YFSETQ. CDR3 protein: CASSRNPDRRSTDTQYF. As DNA, the CDR3 is TGCGCCAGCAGCAGGAACCCCGACAGGCGGAGTACAGATACGCAGTATTTT.

Details on this clonotype: Germline is not matched at one junction end, which may reflect a read error. V gene TRBV18 combines with J gene TRBJ1-1, with no clear D. The CDR3 runs 13 residues. Per the germline V gene, CDR1 is KGHSH and CDR2 is LQKENI. CDR3 loop: CARSPGGNTEAFF. CDR3 bases: TGTGCCAGATCACCCGGAGGAAACACTGAAGCTTTCTTT.

This clonotype turned up a few times. Possible read error: a much larger clone is one base away. The chain recombines TRBV28 with TRBJ1-2; D is perhaps TRBD1 (6 bases). Germline assignment: CDR1 MDHEN and CDR2 SYDVKM. The CDR3 has 11 amino acids. V dropped 8 bases and J dropped 8 bases, with 12 bases sitting between them. The CDR3 nucleotides read TGTGCCAGCGGGGGGGCGCGGGGCTACACCTTC. It specifies CASGGARGYTF.

This clonotype was observed at least ten times. The V call is TRBV7-2, the J call TRBJ2-7; 10 positions match TRBD2. The V segment lost 3 bases and the J segment 3 bases; nucleotides outside the gene matches: 8. The CDR3 consists of 16 residues. The V gene's germline CDR1 is SGHTA and CDR2 FQGNSA. The DNA for the CDR3 is TGTGCCAGCAGCTTCCTTACTAGCGGGATGAACTACGAGCAGTACTTC. It encodes CASSFLTSGMNYEQYF.

Of note for this clonotype: A clone one base away is much larger, so this may be a read error. The CDR3 ends on some other residue instead of the conserved phenylalanine or tryptophan, so this is likely a read error. V usage is TRBV3-1 and J usage is TRBJ2-5; D not resolved. With 8 bases removed from V and 5 bases from J, the gap between germline ends came to 9 bases. The CDR3 is made up of 11 amino acids. The V gene's germline CDR1 is LGHDT and CDR2 YNNKEL (reference sequence). The CDR3 loop is CASSTLETQYL. The CDR3 nucleotides are TGTGCCAGCTCAACCTTGGAGACCCAGTACTTA.

As regards this clonotype: A much larger clone differs from this one at a single base, so this may be a read error. The V call is TRBV19, the J call TRBJ2-5, with TRBD2 as a possible D gene (5 bases). Trimming took off 6 bases at V and 3 bases at J, with 11 bases between the two ends. Germline loops: CDR1 LNHDA, CDR2 SQIVND (reference sequence). This CDR3 is 13 amino acids long. The CDR3 bases are TGTGCCAGTAGGGGGAGATCAGAAGAGACCCAGTACTTC. It codes for CASRGRSEETQYF.

This clonotype was seen only a few times. Possible read error: a much larger clone is one base away. This chain links TRBV28 with TRBJ2-1; 7 bases align to TRBD2. The ends lost 7 bases at V and 5 bases at J; junction bases unmatched: 11. Germline CDR1 is MDHEN and CDR2 is SYDVKM. CDR3 size: 15 residues. The DNA of the CDR3 is TGTGCCAGCACAGATGGGGCTAGCGGCCACAATGAGCAGTTCTTC. It translates to CASTDGASGHNEQFF.

This clonotype showed up just a few times. The rearrangement joins TRBV29-1 to TRBJ2-2, with TRBD1 identical over 7 bases. The CDR3 is 15 residues long. Germline V gene data show CDR1 as SQVTM and CDR2 as ANQGSEA. V shed 2 bases, J shed 5 bases, and the junction held 8 bases outside the gene matches. CDR3 sequence reads: CSVELRGRGTGELFF. The CDR3, as DNA: TGCAGCGTTGAACTTAGGGGGCGAGGGACCGGGGAGCTGTTTTTT.

The rearrangement uses TRBV30 and TRBJ2-1; 8 bases line up with TRBD2. V dropped 6 bases and J dropped 4; count of bases not matched to a gene: 5. From germline, CDR1 is GTSNPN and CDR2 SVGIG (reference sequence). This CDR3 spans 13 amino acids. The CDR3 DNA sequence: TGTGCCTGTAGCGGGATTTTGTACAATGAGCAGTTCTTC. It is translated as CACSGILYNEQFF.

This clonotype has at least ten counts. V and J are TRBV20-1 and TRBJ2-3; 7 bases line up with TRBD2. With V trimmed by 1 base and J by 5 bases, 15 bases remained unmatched. CDR1 is DFQATT, CDR2 SNEGSKA, per germline (reference sequence). The CDR3 contains 17 residues. CDR3 sequence: CSARASHAGGSQDTQYF. DNA of the CDR3: TGCAGTGCTAGAGCCTCTCACGCCGGCGGGAGTCAAGATACGCAGTATTTT.

The chain has TRBV5-1 and TRBJ2-3; 9 bases map to TRBD1. CDR3 length: 16 residues. CDR1 is SGHRS and CDR2 is YFSETQ in the germline V gene. The junction had 10 bases not matched to a gene; V was cut back by 4 bases and J by 4 bases. Written as DNA, the CDR3 is TGCGCCAGCAGCGAAGTACAGGGGGCCTATGCAGATACGCAGTATTTT. It specifies CASSEVQGAYADTQYF.

Notes on this clonotype: Sequence at one end of the junction differs from germline and may be a read error. The V gene is TRBV28, the J gene TRBJ1-3, with a weak D call TRBD1 (5 bases). Germline loops: CDR1 MDHEN, CDR2 SYDVKM. This CDR3 is built from 14 residues. The CDR3 spells CANSSGGTVNTIYF. The CDR3 DNA sequence: TGTGCCAACAGTTCCGGCGGGACTGTAAACACCATATATTTT.

This rearrangement joins TRBV7-2 to TRBJ1-3; the D gene is possibly TRBD1 (6 bases). The V gene's germline CDR1 is SGHTA and CDR2 FQGNSA. V lost 5 bases and J 4 bases, leaving 18 bases between the germline ends. This CDR3 has 16 amino acids. CDR3 region: CASSPRGGGLGNTIYF. CDR3 sequence (DNA): TGTGCCAGCAGCCCCCGTGGGGGGGGGCTAGGAAACACCATATATTTT.

The table lists this clonotype with a few counts. The genes are TRBV7-8 and TRBJ2-7; D is undetermined. Germline V gene lookup returns CDR1 SGHVS and CDR2 FQNEAQ. This CDR3 has 13 amino acids. The V gene lost 3 bases and the J gene lost 4 bases, with 10 bases spanning the gap. CDR3 in amino acids: CASSLRRAYEQYF. The CDR3 nucleotides read TGTGCCAGCAGCTTGAGAAGGGCTTACGAGCAGTACTTC. The full variable domain, rest sourced from reference TRBV7-8 and TRBJ2-7, is GAGVSQSPRYKVAKRGQDVALRCDPISGHVSLFWYQQALGQGPEFLTYFQNEAQLDKSGLPSDRFFAERPEGSVSTLKIQRTQQEDSAVYLCASSLRRAYEQYFGPGTRLTVT.